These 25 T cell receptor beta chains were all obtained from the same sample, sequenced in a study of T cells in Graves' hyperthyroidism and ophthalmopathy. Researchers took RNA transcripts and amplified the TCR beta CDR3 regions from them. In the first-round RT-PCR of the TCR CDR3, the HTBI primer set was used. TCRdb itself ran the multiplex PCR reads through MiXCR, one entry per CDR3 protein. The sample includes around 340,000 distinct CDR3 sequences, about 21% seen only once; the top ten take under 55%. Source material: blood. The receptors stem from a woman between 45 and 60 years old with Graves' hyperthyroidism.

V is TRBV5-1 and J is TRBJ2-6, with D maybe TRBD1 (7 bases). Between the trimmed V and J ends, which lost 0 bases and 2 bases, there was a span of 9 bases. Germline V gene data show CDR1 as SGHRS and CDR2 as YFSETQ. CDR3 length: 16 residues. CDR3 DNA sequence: TGCGCCAGCAGCTTGGGCAGGGGGGCTGGGGCCAACGTCCTGACTTTC. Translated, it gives CASSLGRGAGANVLTF.

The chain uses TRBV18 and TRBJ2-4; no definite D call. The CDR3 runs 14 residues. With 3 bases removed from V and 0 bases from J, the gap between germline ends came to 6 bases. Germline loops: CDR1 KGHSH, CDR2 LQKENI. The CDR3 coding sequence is TGTGCCAGCTCACCGACTGGAGCCAAAAACATTCAGTACTTC. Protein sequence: CASSPTGAKNIQYF.

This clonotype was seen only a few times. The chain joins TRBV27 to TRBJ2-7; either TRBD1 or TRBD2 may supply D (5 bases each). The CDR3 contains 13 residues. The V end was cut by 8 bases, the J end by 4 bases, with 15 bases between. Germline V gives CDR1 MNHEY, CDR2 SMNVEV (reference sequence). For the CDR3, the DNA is TGTGCCAGCCGCGTGGGGCCGGGATACGAGCAGTACTTC. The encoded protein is CASRVGPGYEQYF.

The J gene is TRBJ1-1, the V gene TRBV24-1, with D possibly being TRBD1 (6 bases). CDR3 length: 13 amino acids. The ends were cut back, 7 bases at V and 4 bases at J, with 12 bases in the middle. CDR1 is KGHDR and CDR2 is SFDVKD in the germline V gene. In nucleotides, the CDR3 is TGTGCCACCAGCCAACCAGGGGCCACTGAAGCTTTCTTT. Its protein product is CATSQPGATEAFF.

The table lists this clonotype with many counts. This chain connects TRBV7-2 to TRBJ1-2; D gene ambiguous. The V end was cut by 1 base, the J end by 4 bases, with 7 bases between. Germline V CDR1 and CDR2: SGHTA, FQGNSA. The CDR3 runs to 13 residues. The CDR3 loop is CASSLDTSYGYTF. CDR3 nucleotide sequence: TGTGCCAGCAGCTTAGACACCAGCTATGGCTACACCTTC.

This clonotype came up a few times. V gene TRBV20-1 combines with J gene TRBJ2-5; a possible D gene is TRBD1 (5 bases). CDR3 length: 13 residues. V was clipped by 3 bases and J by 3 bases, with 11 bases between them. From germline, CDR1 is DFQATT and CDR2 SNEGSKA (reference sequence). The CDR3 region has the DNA TGCAGTGCTAGGCAGGGCCGGGAAGAGACCCAGTACTTC. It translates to CSARQGREETQYF.

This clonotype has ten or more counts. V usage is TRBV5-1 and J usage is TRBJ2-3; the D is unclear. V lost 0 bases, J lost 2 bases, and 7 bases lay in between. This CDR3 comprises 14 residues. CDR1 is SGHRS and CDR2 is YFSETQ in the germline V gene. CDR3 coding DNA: TGCGCCAGCAGCTTGGTAGCCCCCACAGATACGCAGTATTTT. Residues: CASSLVAPTDTQYF.

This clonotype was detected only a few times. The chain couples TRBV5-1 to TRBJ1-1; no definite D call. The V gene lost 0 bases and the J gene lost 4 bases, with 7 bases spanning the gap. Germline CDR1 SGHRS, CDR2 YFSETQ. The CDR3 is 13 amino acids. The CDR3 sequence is CASSLEQFTEAFF. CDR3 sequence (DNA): TGCGCCAGCAGCTTGGAGCAGTTCACTGAAGCTTTCTTT.

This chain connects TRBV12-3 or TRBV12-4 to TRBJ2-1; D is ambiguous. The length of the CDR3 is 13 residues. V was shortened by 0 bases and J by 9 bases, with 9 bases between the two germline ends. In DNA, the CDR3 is TGTGCCAGCAGTTTAGCGTCGGGCATTGAGCAGTTCTTC. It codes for CASSLASGIEQFF.

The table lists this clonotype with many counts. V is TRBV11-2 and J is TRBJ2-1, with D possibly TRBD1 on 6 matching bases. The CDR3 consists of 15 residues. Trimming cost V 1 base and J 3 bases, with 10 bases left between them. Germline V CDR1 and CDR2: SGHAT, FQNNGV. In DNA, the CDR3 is TGTGCCAGCAGCTTAGGGGCAGGGGACTACAATGAGCAGTTCTTC. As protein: CASSLGAGDYNEQFF.

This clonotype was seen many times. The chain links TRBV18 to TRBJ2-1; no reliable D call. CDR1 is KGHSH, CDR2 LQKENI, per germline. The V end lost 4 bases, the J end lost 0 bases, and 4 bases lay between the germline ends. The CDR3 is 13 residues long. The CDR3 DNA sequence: TGTGCCAGCTCACAAGCCTCCTACAATGAGCAGTTCTTC. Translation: CASSQASYNEQFF.

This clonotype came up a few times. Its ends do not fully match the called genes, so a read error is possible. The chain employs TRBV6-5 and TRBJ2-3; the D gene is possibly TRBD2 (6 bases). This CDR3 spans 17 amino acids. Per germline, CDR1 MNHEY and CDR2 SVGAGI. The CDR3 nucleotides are TGTGGCAGCAGTCACAGGCCCCCGGGACTCAGGTGGGATACGCAGTATTTT. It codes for CGSSHRPPGLRWDTQYF.

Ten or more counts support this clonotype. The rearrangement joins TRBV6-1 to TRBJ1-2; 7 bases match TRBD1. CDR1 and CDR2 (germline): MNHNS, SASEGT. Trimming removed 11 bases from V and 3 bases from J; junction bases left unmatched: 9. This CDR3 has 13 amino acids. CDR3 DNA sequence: TGTGCCGGACGACTTACAGGGGACTATGGCTACACCTTC. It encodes CAGRLTGDYGYTF.

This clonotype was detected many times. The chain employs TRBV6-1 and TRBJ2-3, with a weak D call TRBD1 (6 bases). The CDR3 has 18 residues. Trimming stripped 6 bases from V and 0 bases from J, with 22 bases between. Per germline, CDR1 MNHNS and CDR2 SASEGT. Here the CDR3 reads CASRLPQGTAISTDTQYF. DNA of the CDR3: TGTGCCAGCAGGCTCCCGCAGGGGACGGCGATTAGCACAGATACGCAGTATTTT.

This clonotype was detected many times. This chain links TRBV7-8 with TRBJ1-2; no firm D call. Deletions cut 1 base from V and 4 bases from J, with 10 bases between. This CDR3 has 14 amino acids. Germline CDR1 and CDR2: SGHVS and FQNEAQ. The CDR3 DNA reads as TGTGCCAGCAGCTTAGATCTTGGTTTCTATGGCTACACCTTC. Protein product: CASSLDLGFYGYTF.

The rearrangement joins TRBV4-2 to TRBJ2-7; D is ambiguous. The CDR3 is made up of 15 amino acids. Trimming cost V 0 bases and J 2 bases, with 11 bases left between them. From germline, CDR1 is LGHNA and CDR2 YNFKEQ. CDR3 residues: CASSQDLGRPYEQYF. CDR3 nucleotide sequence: TGTGCCAGCAGCCAAGATCTCGGGCGCCCCTACGAGCAGTACTTC.

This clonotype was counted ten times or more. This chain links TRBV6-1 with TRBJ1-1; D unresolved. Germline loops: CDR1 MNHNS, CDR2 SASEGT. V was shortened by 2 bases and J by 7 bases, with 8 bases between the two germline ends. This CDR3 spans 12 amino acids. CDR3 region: CASSESRGEAFF. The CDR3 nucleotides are TGTGCCAGCAGTGAAAGCCGGGGTGAAGCTTTCTTT.

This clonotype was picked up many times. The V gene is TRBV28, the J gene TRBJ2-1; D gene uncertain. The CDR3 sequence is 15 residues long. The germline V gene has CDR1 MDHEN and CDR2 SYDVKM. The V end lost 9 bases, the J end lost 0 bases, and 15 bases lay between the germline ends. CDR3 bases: TGTGCCAGTCTCAAAAACCCCAGCTCCTACAATGAGCAGTTCTTC. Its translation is CASLKNPSSYNEQFF.

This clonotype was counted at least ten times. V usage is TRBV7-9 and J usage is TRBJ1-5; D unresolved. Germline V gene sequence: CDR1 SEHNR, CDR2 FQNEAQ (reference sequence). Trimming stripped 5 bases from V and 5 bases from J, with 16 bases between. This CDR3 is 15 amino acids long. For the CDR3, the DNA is TGTGCCAGCAGCCCCCCGGGGAGCATAGATCAGCCCCAGCATTTT. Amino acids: CASSPPGSIDQPQHF.

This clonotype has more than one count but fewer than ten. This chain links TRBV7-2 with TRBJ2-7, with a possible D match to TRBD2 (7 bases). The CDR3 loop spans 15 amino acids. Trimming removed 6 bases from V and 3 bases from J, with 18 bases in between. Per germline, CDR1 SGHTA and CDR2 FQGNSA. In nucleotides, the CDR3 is TGTGCCAGCAGACACGACGCGGGGGCTTACTACGAGCAGTACTTC. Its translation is CASRHDAGAYYEQYF.

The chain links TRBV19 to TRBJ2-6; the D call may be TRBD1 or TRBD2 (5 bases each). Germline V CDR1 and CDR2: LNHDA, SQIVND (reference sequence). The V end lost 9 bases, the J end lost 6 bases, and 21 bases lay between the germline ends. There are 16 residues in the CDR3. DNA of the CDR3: TGTGCCAGCAGTCCCATCGGGACGGCGGAGGCCAACGTCCTGACTTTC. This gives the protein CASSPIGTAEANVLTF. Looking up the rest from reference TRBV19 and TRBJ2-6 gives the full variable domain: DGGITQSPKYLFRKEGQNVTLSCEQNLNHDAMYWYRQDPGQGLRLIYYSQIVNDFQKGDIAEGYSVSREKKESFPLTVTSAQKNPTAFYLCASSPIGTAEANVLTFGAGSRLTVL.

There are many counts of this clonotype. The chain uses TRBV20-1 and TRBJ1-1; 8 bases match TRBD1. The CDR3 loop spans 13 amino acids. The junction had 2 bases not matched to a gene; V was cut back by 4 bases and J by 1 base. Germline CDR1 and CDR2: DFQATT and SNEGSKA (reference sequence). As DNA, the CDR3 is TGCAGTGCTACCGGGACAGGGAACACTGAAGCTTTCTTT. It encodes CSATGTGNTEAFF.

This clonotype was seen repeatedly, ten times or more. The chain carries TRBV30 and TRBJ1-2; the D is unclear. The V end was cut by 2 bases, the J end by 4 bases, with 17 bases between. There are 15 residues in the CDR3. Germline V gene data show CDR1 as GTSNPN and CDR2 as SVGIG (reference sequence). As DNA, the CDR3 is TGTGCCTGGAGTTCGAGCGGACGGCCCATCTATGGCTACACCTTC. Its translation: CAWSSSGRPIYGYTF.

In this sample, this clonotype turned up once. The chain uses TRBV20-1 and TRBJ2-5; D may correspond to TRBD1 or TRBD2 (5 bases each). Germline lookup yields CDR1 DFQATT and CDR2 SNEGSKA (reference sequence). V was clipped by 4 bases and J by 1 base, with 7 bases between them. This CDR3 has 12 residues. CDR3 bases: TGCAGTGCTATCGGGACCCAAGAGACCCAGTACTTC. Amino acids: CSAIGTQETQYF.

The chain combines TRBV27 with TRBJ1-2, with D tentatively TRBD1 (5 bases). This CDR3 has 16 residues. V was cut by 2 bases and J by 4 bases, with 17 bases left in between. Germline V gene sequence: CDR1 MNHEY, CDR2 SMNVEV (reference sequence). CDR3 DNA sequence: TGTGCCAGCAGTTTAAAAAGTGGGGACGGCGGCTATGGCTACACCTTC. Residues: CASSLKSGDGGYGYTF.